The subject of this entry is one TCR beta chain. Antigen specificity is unknown. The protocol was immunoSEQ multiplex PCR, while the TCRdb copy is restricted to in-frame clones and leaves out a portion. The profile shows a few hundred thousand clones, around 90% of them singletons. The germline V gene has CDR1 LGHNA and CDR2 YSLEER. This CDR3 comprises 14 residues. The junction had 2 bases not matched to a gene; V was cut back by 0 bases and J by 5 bases. This entry is derived from a study of Ad26.COV2.S vaccination and SARS-CoV-2 variants. For the study at large: Ad26.COV2.S, an intramuscular injection, was given once or twice 56 days apart. Findings of the study overall: The study found higher spike-specific TCR breadth in vaccine than placebo recipients.

Treatment noted: roughly 18 received Ad26.COV2.S at low or high dose, single or two shots; 5 received placebo; per-sample allocation not given. Sampling was performed 63 days after the first vaccine or placebo injection. Based in Boston, the donor was an adult of 18-55 years. Vaccination used an Ad26 vector expressing Wuhan-strain SARS-CoV-2 spike. This clonotype was sampled from a person aged 18 to 65 who received the Ad26.COV2.S COVID-19 vaccine or a placebo. Sequences were derived from peripheral blood, sampled in a trial of Ad26.COV2.S vaccine versus placebo. The genes are TRBV4-3 and TRBJ1-2, with 8 bases aligning to TRBD1. Here the CDR3 reads CASSQDGDRYGYTF. CDR3 bases: TGCGCCAGCAGCCAAGATGGGGACAGGTATGGCTACACCTTC.